The 11 T cell receptor beta chains below were found in one sample sequenced in a study of beta chain features in type 1 diabetes. Sequencing targeted expressed TCRB transcripts, as all isolated RNA had been reverse transcribed. Generated by immunoSEQ multiplex PCR, the TCRdb table keeps only in-frame clones and is missing some. This repertoire shows about 180,000 clones, around an eighth found once; its top ten account for 0.55% to 0.8%. The material sequenced was central memory CD4+ T cells from blood. The receptors originated from a woman in her late teens or twenties in good health.

This clone has more than one count but fewer than ten. This chain uses TRBV21-1 with TRBJ2-2; TRBD1, the D gene given by the table, was not confirmed from the DNA. TRBV21-1 is shown as a pseudogene. This CDR3 is built from 14 residues. In DNA, the CDR3 is TGTGCCAGCAGCAACCCCAGGGCAATAGGGGAGCTGTTTTTT. Translation: CASSNPRAIGELFF.

The V call is TRBV28, the J call TRBJ2-6, with 8 positions matching TRBD2. J gave up 2 bases and V 5 bases, and 8 bases lay outside the gene matches. CDR1 and CDR2 from the germline V gene are MDHEN and SYDVKM. This CDR3 is 17 amino acids long. Here the CDR3 DNA reads TGTGCCAGCAGTGCTAGCGGGTCACCTACTGGGGCCAACGTCCTGACTTTC. It yields the protein CASSASGSPTGANVLTF.

The CDR3 region has the DNA TGTGCCAGCAGCCCCCTGGTTAGCGGGAACGAGCAGTACTTC. Translating gives CASSPLVSGNEQYF. This sequence joins TRBV14 and TRBJ2-7, with TRBD2 matching 8 bases. The CDR3 extends over 14 amino acids. The J segment lost 5 bases and the V segment lost 4 bases, leaving 7 bases of the junction unmatched. The V gene's germline CDR1 is SGHDN and CDR2 FVKESK.

The J gene is TRBJ1-2, the V gene TRBV15; 7 positions agree with TRBD1. V shed 3 bases, J shed 4 bases, and the junction held 8 bases outside the gene matches. This CDR3 comprises 15 residues. The germline V gene encodes CDR1 LNHNV and CDR2 YYDKDF (reference sequence). The CDR3 nucleotides are TGTGCCACCAGCAGGGCTCGACAGGGAGGCTATGGCTACACCTTC. It is translated as CATSRARQGGYGYTF. The full variable domain, in which reference TRBV15 and TRBJ1-2 provide the parts outside the CDR3, is DAMVIQNPRYQVTQFGKPVTLSCSQTLNHNVMYWYQQKSSQAPKLLFHYYDKDFNNEADTPDNFQSRRPNTSFCFLDIRSPGLGDTAMYLCATSRARQGGYGYTFGSGTRLTVV.

This clone showed up just a few times. This chain joins TRBV15 and TRBJ2-5, with 12 nucleotides matching TRBD2. Looked up from germline, CDR1 is LNHNV and CDR2 is YYDKDF (reference sequence). The ends lost 0 bases at V and 4 bases at J; junction bases unmatched: 9. The CDR3 runs to 18 residues. The CDR3 protein is CATSRDRLAGGPRETQYF. The CDR3 DNA sequence: TGTGCCACCAGCAGAGATAGGCTAGCGGGAGGGCCGAGAGAGACCCAGTACTTC.

This chain connects TRBV28 to TRBJ1-1; D may be TRBD1 (6 bases). The germline CDR1 and CDR2 sequences are MDHEN and SYDVKM. The CDR3 is 14 amino acids. V lost 8 bases and J lost 3, with 16 bases in between. CDR3 DNA sequence: TGTGCCAGCGTGTCGGGGGGGGCTGACACTGAAGCTTTCTTT. Translated: CASVSGGADTEAFF.

The chain uses TRBV6-6 and TRBJ1-2, with 10 bases lining up with TRBD1. This CDR3 is built from 15 residues. V lost 1 base, J lost 6 bases, and 5 bases stayed unmatched. Germline lookup yields CDR1 MNHNY and CDR2 SVGAGI (reference sequence). CDR3 in DNA: TGTGCCAGCAGTTACTGGGGACAGGGGAAGGATGGCTACACCTTC. Translated: CASSYWGQGKDGYTF.

This clone was observed a few times. For the CDR3, the DNA is TGTGCCAGCAGTGCCCCTAGTTCCCCCGAGCAGTACTTC. Translation: CASSAPSSPEQYF. The rearrangement joins TRBV6-5 to TRBJ2-7; D not certain. V lost 5 bases to trimming and J lost 6 bases, with 14 bases between them. The germline V gene has CDR1 MNHEY and CDR2 SVGAGI. The length of the CDR3 is 13 residues.

This clone was found a few times. The rearrangement links TRBV7-8 to TRBJ2-1, with 9 bases identical to TRBD2. Trimming cost V 6 bases and J 7 bases; bases outside gene matches: 19. CDR1 is SGHVS, CDR2 FQNEAQ, per germline. The CDR3 is 18 residues long. The CDR3 sequence: CASSSPQTGLAGNNEQFF. The CDR3 DNA reads TGTGCCAGCAGTTCCCCTCAAACGGGGCTAGCGGGAAATAATGAGCAGTTCTTC.

The chain carries TRBV6-6 and TRBJ2-7; D remains unclear. The CDR3 runs 15 residues. V shed 7 bases and J shed 3 bases, with 19 bases lying between them. The germline gives CDR1 MNHNY, CDR2 SVGAGI (reference sequence). The CDR3 protein is CASTPGERLLYEQYF. CDR3 bases: TGTGCCAGCACCCCCGGTGAAAGACTCCTCTACGAGCAGTACTTC.

This clone was seen a handful of times. CDR3 residues: CASSVRSGSPQGETQYF. CDR3 DNA: TGTGCCAGCAGCGTACGTAGCGGGAGCCCTCAGGGTGAGACCCAGTACTTC. V gene TRBV9 combines with J gene TRBJ2-5; 9 bases match TRBD2. In germline, CDR1 is SGDLS, CDR2 YYNGEE. V dropped 1 base and J dropped 5; count of bases not matched to a gene: 12. The CDR3 consists of 17 residues.